These 11 T cell receptor beta chains came from one sample sequenced in a study of blood T cell repertoires in COVID-19. Data came from immunoSEQ multiplex PCR; TCRdb stores just in-frame clones and leaves some out. The repertoire holds about 150,000 clones, with around 82% as singletons. Material for sequencing was peripheral blood. These receptors were collected from a man in his sixties with COVID-19, enrolled during active disease.

The chain links TRBV19 to TRBJ1-2; D remains ambiguous. The CDR3 extends over 15 amino acids. The V end was cut by 3 bases, the J end by 8 bases, with 19 bases between. CDR1 LNHDA and CDR2 SQIVND come from the germline V gene (reference sequence). The CDR3 bases are TGTGCCAGTAGTATGGCCGGACCGGATCGGGGAGGCTACACCTTC. It translates to CASSMAGPDRGGYTF.

The chain uses TRBV9 and TRBJ2-1, with 8 bases fitting TRBD2. The CDR3 runs to 15 residues. After removal of 3 bases from V and 1 base from J, the junction contained 3 bases not matched to a gene. Germline CDR1 and CDR2: SGDLS and YYNGEE. The CDR3 region is CASSDSGESYNEQFF. DNA of the CDR3: TGTGCCAGCAGCGATAGCGGGGAGTCCTACAATGAGCAGTTCTTC.

The CDR3 loop is CASSLQGLNQPQHF. Written as DNA, the CDR3 is TGTGCCAGCAGCCTCCAGGGTCTCAATCAGCCCCAGCATTTT. The rearrangement uses TRBV28 and TRBJ1-5, with D possibly TRBD1 on 5 matching bases. Per germline, CDR1 MDHEN and CDR2 SYDVKM. The V end was cut by 6 bases, the J end by 3 bases, with 12 bases between. The CDR3 totals 14 residues. Full variable domain (rest looked up from reference TRBV28 and TRBJ1-5): DVKVTQSSRYLVKRTGEKVFLECVQDMDHENMFWYRQDPGLGLRLIYFSYDVKMKEKGDIPEGYSVSREKKERFSLILESASTNQTSMYLCASSLQGLNQPQHFGDGTRLSIL.

V and J are TRBV5-4 and TRBJ2-1; 11 bases map to TRBD2. Germline lookup yields CDR1 SGHNT and CDR2 YYREEE (reference sequence). V dropped 3 bases and J dropped 5; count of bases not matched to a gene: 4. The CDR3 is 15 residues long. The CDR3 sequence: CASSSLAGGDNEQFF. The DNA of the CDR3 is TGTGCCAGCAGCTCTCTAGCGGGAGGTGACAATGAGCAGTTCTTC. The full variable domain, its missing parts supplied by reference TRBV5-4 and TRBJ2-1, is ETGVTQSPTHLIKTRGQQVTLRCSSQSGHNTVSWYQQALGQGPQFIFQYYREEENGRGNFPPRFSGLQFPNYSSELNVNALELDDSALYLCASSSLAGGDNEQFFGPGTRLTVL.

The chain is built from TRBV5-1 and TRBJ2-3; D perhaps matches TRBD2 (6 bases). The V and J ends lost 0 bases and 0 bases respectively, with 20 bases between them. Germline loops: CDR1 SGHRS, CDR2 YFSETQ. The CDR3 consists of 19 residues. The CDR3 reads CASSLARVAVPLSTDTQYF. The CDR3 DNA reads as TGCGCCAGCAGCTTGGCTCGGGTAGCGGTGCCCCTAAGCACAGATACGCAGTATTTT.

Written as DNA, the CDR3 is TGTGCCAGCAGCTCCGGGACTAGCGGTCCCGTGGGCAATGAGCAGTTCTTC. Protein: CASSSGTSGPVGNEQFF. The gene calls are TRBV11-3 and TRBJ2-1; 11 bases fit TRBD2. The CDR3 covers 17 residues. CDR1 is SGHNT and CDR2 is YENEEA in the germline V gene. V lost 4 bases to trimming and J lost 6 bases; unmatched junction nucleotides: 11.

The J gene is TRBJ1-6, the V gene TRBV6-5; 7 nucleotides align to TRBD1. Germline V CDR1 and CDR2: MNHEY, SVGAGI. This CDR3 spans 14 amino acids. Trimming cost V 3 bases and J 10 bases; bases outside gene matches: 6. CDR3 region: CASSYDRAGSPLHF. In DNA, the CDR3 is TGTGCCAGCAGTTATGACAGGGCCGGATCACCCCTCCACTTT.

This rearrangement joins TRBV29-1 to TRBJ1-3, with TRBD1 matching 8 bases. CDR3 length: 12 amino acids. The V and J ends lost 7 bases and 3 bases, in that order; junction bases with no gene match: 2. CDR1 and CDR2 (germline): SQVTM, ANQGSEA. The CDR3 DNA reads TGCAGCGCTGGGACAGGTGGAAACACCATATATTTT. Its protein is CSAGTGGNTIYF.

V usage is TRBV11-2 and J usage is TRBJ1-6; weak D call: TRBD1 (5 bases). CDR1 is SGHAT and CDR2 is FQNNGV in the germline V gene. V lost 0 bases to trimming and J lost 8 bases, with 17 bases between them. The CDR3 consists of 17 residues. DNA of the CDR3: TGTGCCAGCAGCTTAGATAACGGGGGACCCACTTATTCACCCCTCCACTTT. It translates to CASSLDNGGPTYSPLHF.

V and J are TRBV7-2 and TRBJ1-1; D remains ambiguous. The V end was cut by 1 base, the J end by 1 base, with 7 bases between. The CDR3 has 14 residues. Germline V lookup: CDR1 SGHTA, CDR2 FQGNSA. CDR3 sequence: CASSLVPSNTEAFF. The CDR3 nucleotides read TGTGCCAGCAGCTTAGTTCCCTCGAACACTGAAGCTTTCTTT.

The chain uses TRBV5-6 and TRBJ2-3; a weak D match, TRBD1 (6 bases). The ends were cut back, 0 bases at V and 2 bases at J, with 10 bases in the middle. Germline V gene sequence: CDR1 SGHDT, CDR2 YYEEEE. This CDR3 is built from 15 residues. Written as DNA, the CDR3 is TGTGCCAGCAGCTTGGGGCAGGGGACCACAGATACGCAGTATTTT. This codes for CASSLGQGTTDTQYF.